The rows below give T cell receptor beta chains drawn from one sample of a study of early T cells in non-severe SARS-CoV-2 infection. One entry per CDR3 protein, called by TCRdb with MiXCR from the 5' RACE reads. The sample holds around 50,000 distinct CDR3 sequences, 9% to 9.5% seen once. Sequencing was performed on whole blood. These receptors were obtained from an adult who was a healthcare worker with PCR-confirmed SARS-CoV-2 infection or an uninfected control (not recorded which). The CDR3 runs from the conserved cysteine through the conserved F or W. A D gene is named only where the DNA matches it firmly. Size is omitted from some rows. Given values are once, few, many or a class for expanded clones.

V gene	D gene	J gene	clone size	CDR3 DNA	CDR3 protein
TRBV11-1	-	TRBJ2-7	few	TGTGCCAGCAGCTTAGGGCGGACCTCTAACTACGAGCAGTACTTC	CASSLGRTSNYEQYF
TRBV5-4	-	TRBJ2-6	many	TGTGCCAGCAGCTCGCGGGCGCTTTCTGGGGCCAACGTCCTGACTTTC	CASSSRALSGANVLTF
TRBV10-3	-	TRBJ2-3	many	TGTGCCATCAGTGAGTCCAGGGGTCCGTCCGATACGCAGTATTTT	CAISESRGPSDTQYF
TRBV7-2	-	TRBJ2-7	few	TGTGCCAGCAGCTTCCAGAGCTCCTACGAGCAGTACTTC	CASSFQSSYEQYF
TRBV9	-	TRBJ1-5	few	TGTGCCAGCGGGACCAGGCGGGATCAGCCCCAGCATTTT	CASGTRRDQPQHF
TRBV5-1	TRBD1	TRBJ2-5	many	TGCGCCAGCAGCTCTCCGGGACAGGGTCACCTGCGGGAGACCCAGTACTTC	CASSSPGQGHLRETQYF
TRBV12-3/TRBV12-4	-	TRBJ1-3	-	TGTGCCAGCAGCGCTCCTATCTCGAGCTCTGGAAACACCATATATTTT	CASSAPISSSGNTIYF
TRBV7-3	-	TRBJ2-4	many	TGTGCCAGCAGCACCGCGGACAGGGAGGGGAGAAACATTCAGTACTTC	CASSTADREGRNIQYF
TRBV29-1	-	TRBJ2-3	many	TGCAGCGTCCTCCGGGCCCTAGGAGGCACAGATACGCAGTATTTT	CSVLRALGGTDTQYF
TRBV19	-	TRBJ1-1	many	TGTGCCAGTAGTATTTCGGTGGCTGAAGCTTTCTTT	CASSISVAEAFF
TRBV2	-	TRBJ2-3	many	TGTGCCAGCAGGGGAGAGATTAGCAAGGCAGATACGCAGTATTTT	CASRGEISKADTQYF
TRBV11-3	TRBD2	TRBJ2-2	many	TGTGCCAGCAGCCCCCGGACTAGCGAGACCGGGGAGCTGTTTTTT	CASSPRTSETGELFF
TRBV9	-	TRBJ2-1	many	TGTGCCAGCACGGATTGGCACAATGAGCAGTTCTTC	CASTDWHNEQFF
TRBV3-1	-	TRBJ2-5	many	TGTGCCAGCAGCCATCAGGGGCGGTACCAAGAGACCCAGTACTTC	CASSHQGRYQETQYF
TRBV30	TRBD2	TRBJ2-3	many	TGTGCCTGGAAAGATCTTTCCGGACTAGCGGGAGCAGATACGCAGTATTTT	CAWKDLSGLAGADTQYF
TRBV20-1	TRBD1	TRBJ2-7	few	TGCAGTGCCCCGGGACAGAGCTACGAGCAGTACTTC	CSAPGQSYEQYF
TRBV7-2	-	TRBJ1-6	many	TGTGCCAGCAGCTTAGTCTCCGTAGGGACATCGAGGAATTCACCCCTCCACTTT	CASSLVSVGTSRNSPLHF
TRBV6-1	-	TRBJ2-7	many	TGTGCCAGCAGTGAACATGATTACGAGCAGTACTTC	CASSEHDYEQYF
TRBV29-1	-	TRBJ2-5	many	TGCAGCGTTGAACCGGGGGGCTGGGGAGAGACCCAGTACTTC	CSVEPGGWGETQYF
TRBV5-4	-	TRBJ2-1	few	TGTGCCAGCAGCTTGGGGGACGCAAGCTCCTACAATGAGCAGTTCTTC	CASSLGDASSYNEQFF
TRBV10-3	-	TRBJ2-3	many	TGTGCCATCAGTGAGCCTTTAGCGGACCGGGGCACAGATACGCAGTATTTT	CAISEPLADRGTDTQYF
TRBV3-1	-	TRBJ2-7	-	TGTGCCAGCAGCCAAGGTCGCAATACCTACGAGCAGTACTTC	CASSQGRNTYEQYF
TRBV18	TRBD2	TRBJ2-1	many	TGTGCCAGCTCACCGGGAGGGGTCGATGAGCAGTTCTTC	CASSPGGVDEQFF
TRBV6-1	-	TRBJ1-5	many	TGTGCCACCGGGCAGGGCCCGAATCAGCCCCAGCATTTT	CATGQGPNQPQHF
TRBV20-1	-	TRBJ1-6	many	TGCAGTGCTTCAACGGGGGCCCTCCACTTT	CSASTGALHF
TRBV3-1	-	TRBJ1-1	many	TGTGCCAGCAGCCATCCGGGACGGCTAAACACTGAAGCTTTCTTT	CASSHPGRLNTEAFF
TRBV7-2	TRBD1	TRBJ1-2	many	TGTGCCAGCAGCCTTGACAGGGGCGCGAATGGCTACACCTTC	CASSLDRGANGYTF
TRBV14	-	TRBJ2-7	many	TGTGCCAGCAGCCAGGCCCCCCCCTACGAGCAGTACTTC	CASSQAPPYEQYF
TRBV6-2/TRBV6-3	TRBD1	TRBJ2-7	-	TGTGCCAGCACCTTCACAGGGGGCGCCTACGAGCAGTACTTC	CASTFTGGAYEQYF
TRBV2	-	TRBJ1-5	many	TGTGCCAGCAGTGAAGAGCCCCTGAATTTT	CASSEEPLNF
TRBV20-1	TRBD2	TRBJ2-1	many	TGCAGTGCTCATAGCGGGGGGGGAGAGTTTAGCTCCTACAATGAGCAGTTCTTC	CSAHSGGGEFSSYNEQFF
TRBV20-1	TRBD1	TRBJ1-2	many	TGCAGTGCCCCGACAGGGTGGGACAGTGGCTACACCTTC	CSAPTGWDSGYTF
TRBV7-3	-	TRBJ2-1	many	TGTGCCAGCAGCTTGTCCCCCGGGTTCGGCAATGAGCAGTTCTTC	CASSLSPGFGNEQFF
TRBV2	TRBD2	TRBJ2-7	-	TGTGCCAGCAGTTGGCTAGCGGGGGGCCCGTTGTACGAGCAGTACTTC	CASSWLAGGPLYEQYF
TRBV11-2	-	TRBJ2-7	many	TGTGCCAGCAGCTTAGCGGGAGCCTACGAGCAGTACTTC	CASSLAGAYEQYF
TRBV11-1	TRBD1	TRBJ2-7	many	TGTGCCAGCAGCCCCGGACAGGGCCCCTCCTACGAGCAGTACTTC	CASSPGQGPSYEQYF
TRBV6-1	-	TRBJ1-1	many	TGTGCCAGCAGTCTAGCCGTAATGAACACTGAAGCTTTCTTT	CASSLAVMNTEAFF
TRBV27	-	TRBJ2-7	medium-sized	TGTGCCAGCCCCAAGGACTCGACCTACGAGCAGTACTTC	CASPKDSTYEQYF
TRBV24-1	TRBD2	TRBJ2-7	many	TGTGCCACCAGTGACCGGACTAGCGGGAGGAGCTCCTACGAGCAGTACTTC	CATSDRTSGRSSYEQYF
TRBV11-2	TRBD2	TRBJ2-2	many	TGTGCCAGCAGCTTAGCCCCAGCGGGGCGCACCGGGGAGCTGTTTTTT	CASSLAPAGRTGELFF
TRBV10-3	-	TRBJ2-1	-	TGTGCCATCAGTGAGCTGGGGGACTACAATGAGCAGTTCTTC	CAISELGDYNEQFF
TRBV7-9	-	TRBJ1-5	-	TGTGCCAGCAGCTTGGCCGGAGGGGATCAGCCCCAGCATTTT	CASSLAGGDQPQHF
TRBV28	-	TRBJ2-7	-	TGTGCCAGCGGAGAAGCATTCAACGAGCAGTACTTC	CASGEAFNEQYF
TRBV25-1	-	TRBJ2-1	many	TGTGCCAGCAGTGATCAGTATCCAGGCCATGAGCAGTTCTTC	CASSDQYPGHEQFF
TRBV2	-	TRBJ1-1	-	TGTGCCAGCAGTGCGGTCACCGAAGCTTTCTTT	CASSAVTEAFF
TRBV14	TRBD1	TRBJ1-2	many	TGTGCCAGCAGACCAGACAGGGAGGGTGGCTACACCTTC	CASRPDREGGYTF
TRBV7-2	-	TRBJ1-5	many	TGTGCCAGCAGCTTAGGACGGGGCCCTCAGCCCCAGCATTTT	CASSLGRGPQPQHF
TRBV13	-	TRBJ1-1	-	TGTGCCAGCAGCCTATATGTGACGGGGAACACTGAAGCTTTCTTT	CASSLYVTGNTEAFF
TRBV3-1	-	TRBJ2-7	many	TGTGCCAGCAGCCAAGGTGAAGGAACAGGGATTCGGAGGTCCTACGAGCAGTACTTC	CASSQGEGTGIRRSYEQYF
TRBV20-1	TRBD2	TRBJ2-3	many	TGCAGTGCTAGAGATCCTAGCGGGGGTTTCGACGGAGATACGCAGTATTTT	CSARDPSGGFDGDTQYF
TRBV29-1	-	TRBJ2-1	few	TGTAGCGTTGATGCCCCTACTAGAGGTCCGTTCTTC	CSVDAPTRGPFF
TRBV30	-	TRBJ1-1	-	TGTGCCTGGAAAACTGCTAGTGCTGGGGAAGCTTTCTTT	CAWKTASAGEAFF
TRBV11-2	TRBD2	TRBJ2-1	many	TGTGCCAGCAGCTTACTAGGACTAGAGAATCCGTTCTTC	CASSLLGLENPFF
TRBV27	-	TRBJ2-7	many	TGTGCCAGCAGTTTTTCCGCGTTCGGCGAGCAGTACTTC	CASSFSAFGEQYF
TRBV7-2	-	TRBJ2-3	-	TGTGCCAGCAGCTTACAACAGGGTAGGCCAGATACGCAGTATTTT	CASSLQQGRPDTQYF